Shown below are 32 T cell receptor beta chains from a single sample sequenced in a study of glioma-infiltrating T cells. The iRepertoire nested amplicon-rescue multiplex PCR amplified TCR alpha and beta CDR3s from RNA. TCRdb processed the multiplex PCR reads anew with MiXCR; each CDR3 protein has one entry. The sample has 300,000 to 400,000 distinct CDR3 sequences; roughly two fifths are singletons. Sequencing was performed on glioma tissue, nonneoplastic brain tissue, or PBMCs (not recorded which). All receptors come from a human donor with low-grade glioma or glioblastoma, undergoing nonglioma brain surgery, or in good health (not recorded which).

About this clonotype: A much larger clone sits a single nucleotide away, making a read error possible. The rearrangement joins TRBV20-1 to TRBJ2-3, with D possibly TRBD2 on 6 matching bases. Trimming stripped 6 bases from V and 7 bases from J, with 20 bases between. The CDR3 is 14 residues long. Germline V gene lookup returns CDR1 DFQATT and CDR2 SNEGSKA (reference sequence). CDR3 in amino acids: CSASIPGVANTQYF. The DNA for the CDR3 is TGCAGTGCCTCCATTCCGGGAGTGGCAAATACGCAGTATTTT.

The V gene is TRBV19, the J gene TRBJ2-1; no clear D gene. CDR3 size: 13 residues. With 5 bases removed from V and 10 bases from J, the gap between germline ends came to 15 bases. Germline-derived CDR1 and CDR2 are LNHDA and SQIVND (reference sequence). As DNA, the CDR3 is TGTGCCAGTAGTTCTCTGACCCCGGAAGAGCAGTTCTTC. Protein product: CASSSLTPEEQFF. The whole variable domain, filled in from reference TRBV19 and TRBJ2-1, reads DGGITQSPKYLFRKEGQNVTLSCEQNLNHDAMYWYRQDPGQGLRLIYYSQIVNDFQKGDIAEGYSVSREKKESFPLTVTSAQKNPTAFYLCASSSLTPEEQFFGPGTRLTVL.

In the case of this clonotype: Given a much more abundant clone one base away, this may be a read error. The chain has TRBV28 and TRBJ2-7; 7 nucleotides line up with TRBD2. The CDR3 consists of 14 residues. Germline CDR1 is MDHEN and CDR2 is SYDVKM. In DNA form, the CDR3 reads TGCGCCAGCCAGACTAGCCCGATATCCTACGAGCAGCACTTC. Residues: CASQTSPISYEQHF.

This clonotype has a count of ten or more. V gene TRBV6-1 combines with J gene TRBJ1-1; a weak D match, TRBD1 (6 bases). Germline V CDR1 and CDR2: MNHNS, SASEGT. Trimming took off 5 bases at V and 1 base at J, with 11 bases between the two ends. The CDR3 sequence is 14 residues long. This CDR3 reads CASSRGQANTEAFF. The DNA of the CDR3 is TGTGCCAGCAGTCGGGGGCAGGCGAACACTGAAGCTTTCTTT.

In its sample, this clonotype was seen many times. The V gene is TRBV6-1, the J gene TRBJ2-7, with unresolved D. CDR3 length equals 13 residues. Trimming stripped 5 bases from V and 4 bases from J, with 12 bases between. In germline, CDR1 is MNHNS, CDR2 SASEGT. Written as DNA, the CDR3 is TGTGCCAGCAGTACAAGGAGTGCGTACGAGCAGTACTTC. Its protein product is CASSTRSAYEQYF.

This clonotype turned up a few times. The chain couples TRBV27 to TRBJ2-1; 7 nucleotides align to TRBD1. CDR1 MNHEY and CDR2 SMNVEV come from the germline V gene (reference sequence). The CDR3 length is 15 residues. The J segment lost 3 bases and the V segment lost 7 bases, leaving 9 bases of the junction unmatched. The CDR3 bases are TGTGCCAGCACAATAGGGGGCGGTCTCTACAATGAGCAGTTCTTC. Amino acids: CASTIGGGLYNEQFF.

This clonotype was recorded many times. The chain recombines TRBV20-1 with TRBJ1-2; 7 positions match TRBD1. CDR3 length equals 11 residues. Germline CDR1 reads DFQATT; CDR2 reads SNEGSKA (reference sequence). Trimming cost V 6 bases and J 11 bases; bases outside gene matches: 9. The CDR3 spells CSADRVREYTF. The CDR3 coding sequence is TGCAGTGCAGACAGGGTGAGGGAGTACACCTTC.

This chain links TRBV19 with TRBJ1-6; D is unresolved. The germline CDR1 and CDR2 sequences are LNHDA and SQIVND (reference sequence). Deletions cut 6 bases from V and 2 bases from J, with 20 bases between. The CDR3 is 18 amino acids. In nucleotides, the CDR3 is TGTGCCAGTAGCCCCTTGGACCTAAGCTCTGCCTATAATTCACCCCTCCACTTT. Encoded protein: CASSPLDLSSAYNSPLHF.

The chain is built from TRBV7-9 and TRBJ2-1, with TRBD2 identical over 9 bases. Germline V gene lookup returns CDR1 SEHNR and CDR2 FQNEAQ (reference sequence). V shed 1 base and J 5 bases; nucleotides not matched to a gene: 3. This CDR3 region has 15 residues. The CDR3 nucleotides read TGTGCCAGCAGCTTAGTAGCGGGAGCCCACAATGAGCAGTTCTTC. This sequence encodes CASSLVAGAHNEQFF.

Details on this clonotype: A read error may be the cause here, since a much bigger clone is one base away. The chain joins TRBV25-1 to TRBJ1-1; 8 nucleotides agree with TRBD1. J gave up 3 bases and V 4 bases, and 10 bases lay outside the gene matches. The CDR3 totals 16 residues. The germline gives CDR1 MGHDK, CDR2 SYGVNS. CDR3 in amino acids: CASSVLMTGEDTEAFF. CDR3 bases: TGTGCCAGCAGTGTACTGATGACAGGGGAAGACACTGAAGCTTTCTTT.

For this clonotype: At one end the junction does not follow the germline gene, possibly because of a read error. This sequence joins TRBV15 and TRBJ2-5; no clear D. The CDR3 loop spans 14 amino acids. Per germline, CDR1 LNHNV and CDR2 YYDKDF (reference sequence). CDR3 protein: CSTETRKGKETQYF. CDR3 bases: TGTTCCACCGAAACCCGAAAAGGGAAAGAGACCCAGTACTTC. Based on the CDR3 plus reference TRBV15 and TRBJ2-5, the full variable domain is DAMVIQNPRYQVTQFGKPVTLSCSQTLNHNVMYWYQQKSSQAPKLLFHYYDKDFNNEADTPDNFQSRRPNTSFCFLDIRSPGLGDTAMYLCSTETRKGKETQYFGPGTRLLVL.

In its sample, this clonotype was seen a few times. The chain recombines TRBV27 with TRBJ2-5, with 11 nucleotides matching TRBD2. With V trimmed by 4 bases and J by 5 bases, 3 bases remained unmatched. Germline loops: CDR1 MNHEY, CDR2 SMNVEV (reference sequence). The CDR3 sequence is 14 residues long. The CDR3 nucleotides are TGTGCCAGCAGTTCCGGGACTAGCGGCGAGACCCAGTACTTC. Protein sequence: CASSSGTSGETQYF.

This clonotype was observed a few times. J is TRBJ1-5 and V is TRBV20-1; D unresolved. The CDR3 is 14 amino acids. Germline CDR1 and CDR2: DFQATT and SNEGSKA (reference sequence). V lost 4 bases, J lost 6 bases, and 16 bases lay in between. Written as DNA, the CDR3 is TGCAGTGCTACAGGATATGGGTTGGGTCAGCCCCAGCATTTT. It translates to CSATGYGLGQPQHF.

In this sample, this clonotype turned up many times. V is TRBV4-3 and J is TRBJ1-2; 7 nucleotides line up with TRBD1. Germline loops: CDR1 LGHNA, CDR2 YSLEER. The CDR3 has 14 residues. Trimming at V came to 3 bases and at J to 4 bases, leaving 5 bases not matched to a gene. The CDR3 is CASSQAGGAYGYTF. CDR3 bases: TGCGCCAGCAGCCAGGCAGGGGGTGCCTATGGCTACACCTTC.

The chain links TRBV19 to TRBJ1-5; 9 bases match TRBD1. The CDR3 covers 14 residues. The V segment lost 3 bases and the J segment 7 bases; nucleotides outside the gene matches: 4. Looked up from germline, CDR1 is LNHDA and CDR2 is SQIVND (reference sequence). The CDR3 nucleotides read TGTGCCAGTAGTATCACAGGGGGCGAACAGCCCCAGCATTTT. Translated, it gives CASSITGGEQPQHF.

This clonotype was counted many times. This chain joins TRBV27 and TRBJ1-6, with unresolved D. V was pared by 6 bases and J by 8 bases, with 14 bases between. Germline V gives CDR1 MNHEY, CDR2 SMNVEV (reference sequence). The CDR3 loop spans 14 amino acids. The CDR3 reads CASRNFNGHSPLHF. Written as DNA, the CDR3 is TGTGCCAGCAGAAACTTTAACGGGCATTCACCCCTCCACTTT.

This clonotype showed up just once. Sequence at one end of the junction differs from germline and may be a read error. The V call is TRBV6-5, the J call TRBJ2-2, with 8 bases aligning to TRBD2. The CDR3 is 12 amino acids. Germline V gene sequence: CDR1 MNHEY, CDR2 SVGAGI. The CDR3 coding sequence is TGTGCCAGCAGTGACTCGGGGGGGGAGCCGTTTTTT. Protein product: CASSDSGGEPFF.

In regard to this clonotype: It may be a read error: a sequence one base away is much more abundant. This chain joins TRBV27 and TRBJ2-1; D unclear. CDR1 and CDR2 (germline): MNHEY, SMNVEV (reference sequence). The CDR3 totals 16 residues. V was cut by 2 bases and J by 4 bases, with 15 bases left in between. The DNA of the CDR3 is TGTGCCAGCAGTTTAAACTCCTGGCGGTCTTACAATGAGCAGTTCTTC. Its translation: CASSLNSWRSYNEQFF.

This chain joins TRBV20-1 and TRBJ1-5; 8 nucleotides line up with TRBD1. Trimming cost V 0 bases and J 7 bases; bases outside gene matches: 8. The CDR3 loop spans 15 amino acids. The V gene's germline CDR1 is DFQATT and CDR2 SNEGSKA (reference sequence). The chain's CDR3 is CSARDPQGAGQPQHF. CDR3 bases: TGCAGTGCTAGAGATCCCCAGGGGGCCGGACAGCCCCAGCATTTT.

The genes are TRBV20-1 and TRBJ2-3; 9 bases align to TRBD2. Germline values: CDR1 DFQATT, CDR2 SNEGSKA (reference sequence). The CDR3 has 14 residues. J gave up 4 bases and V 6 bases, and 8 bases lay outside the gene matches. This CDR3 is CSAYSGSLADTQYF. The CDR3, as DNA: TGCAGTGCCTATAGCGGGAGCTTGGCAGATACGCAGTATTTT.

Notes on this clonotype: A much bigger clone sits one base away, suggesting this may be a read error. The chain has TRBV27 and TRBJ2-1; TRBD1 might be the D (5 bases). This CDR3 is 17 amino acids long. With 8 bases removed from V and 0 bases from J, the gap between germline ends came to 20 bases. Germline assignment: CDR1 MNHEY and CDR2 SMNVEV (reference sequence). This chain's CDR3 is CASLQIGARSSYNEQFF. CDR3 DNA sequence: TGTGCCAGCCTACAAATAGGGGCCCGAAGCTCCTACAATGAGCAGTTCTTC.

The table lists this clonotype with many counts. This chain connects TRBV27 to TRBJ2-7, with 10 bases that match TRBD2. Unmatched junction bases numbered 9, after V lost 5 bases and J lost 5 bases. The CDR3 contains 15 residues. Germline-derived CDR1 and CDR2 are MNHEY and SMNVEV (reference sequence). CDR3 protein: CASSLAAGGPNEQYF. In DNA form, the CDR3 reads TGTGCCAGCAGTCTAGCAGCGGGAGGGCCCAACGAGCAGTACTTC.

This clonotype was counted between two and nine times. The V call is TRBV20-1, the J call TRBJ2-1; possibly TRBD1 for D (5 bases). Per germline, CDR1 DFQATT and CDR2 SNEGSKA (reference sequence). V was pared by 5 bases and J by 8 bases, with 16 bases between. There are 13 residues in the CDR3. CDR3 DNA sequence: TGCAGTGCTCGACGATCCCTGGGGCATGAGCAGTTCTTC. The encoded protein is CSARRSLGHEQFF.

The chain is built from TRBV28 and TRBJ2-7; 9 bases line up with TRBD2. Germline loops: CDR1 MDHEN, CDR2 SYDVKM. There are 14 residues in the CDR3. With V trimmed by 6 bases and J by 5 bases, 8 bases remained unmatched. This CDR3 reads CASRLAGVRNEQYF. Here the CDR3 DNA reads TGTGCCAGCAGATTAGCGGGAGTGCGAAACGAGCAGTACTTC.

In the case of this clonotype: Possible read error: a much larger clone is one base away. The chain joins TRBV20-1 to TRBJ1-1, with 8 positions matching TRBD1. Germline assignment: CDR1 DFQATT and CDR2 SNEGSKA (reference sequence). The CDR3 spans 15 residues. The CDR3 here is CSARDRRTGTTEASF. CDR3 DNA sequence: TGCAGTGCTAGAGATCGGCGGACAGGGACCACTGAAGCTTCCTTT.

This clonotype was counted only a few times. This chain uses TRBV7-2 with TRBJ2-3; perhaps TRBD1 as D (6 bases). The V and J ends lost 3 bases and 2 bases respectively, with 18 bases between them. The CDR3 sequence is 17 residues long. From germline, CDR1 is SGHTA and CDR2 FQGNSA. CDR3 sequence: CASSFLGTSTHTDTQYF. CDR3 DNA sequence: TGTGCCAGCAGCTTCCTCGGGACATCGACTCACACAGATACGCAGTATTTT.

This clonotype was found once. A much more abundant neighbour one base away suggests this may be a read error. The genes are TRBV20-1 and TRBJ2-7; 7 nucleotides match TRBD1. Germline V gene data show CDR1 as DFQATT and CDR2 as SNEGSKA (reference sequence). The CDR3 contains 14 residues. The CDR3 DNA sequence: TGCAGTGCGTCAGACAGGGCGACATCCTACGAGCAGTGCTTC. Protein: CSASDRATSYEQCF.

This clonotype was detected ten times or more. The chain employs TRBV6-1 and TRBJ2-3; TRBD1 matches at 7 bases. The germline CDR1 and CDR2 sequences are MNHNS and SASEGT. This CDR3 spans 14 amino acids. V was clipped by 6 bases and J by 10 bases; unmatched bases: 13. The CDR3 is CASSIWTGPKAQYF. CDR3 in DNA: TGTGCCAGCAGCATCTGGACAGGCCCCAAAGCGCAGTATTTT.

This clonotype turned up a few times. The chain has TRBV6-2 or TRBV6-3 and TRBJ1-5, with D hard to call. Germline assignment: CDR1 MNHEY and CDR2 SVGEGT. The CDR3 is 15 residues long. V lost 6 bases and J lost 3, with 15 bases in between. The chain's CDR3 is CASRSLPWDNQPQHF. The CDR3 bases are TGTGCCAGCAGGAGCTTACCCTGGGACAATCAGCCCCAGCATTTT.

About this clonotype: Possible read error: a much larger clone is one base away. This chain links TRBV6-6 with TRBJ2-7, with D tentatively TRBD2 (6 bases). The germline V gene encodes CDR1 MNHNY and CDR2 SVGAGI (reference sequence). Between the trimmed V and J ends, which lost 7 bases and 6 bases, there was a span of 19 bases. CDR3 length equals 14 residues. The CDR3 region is CASKEGQGRFEQYF. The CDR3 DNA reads TGTGCCAGCAAGGAGGGCCAGGGACGATTCGAGCAGTACTTC.

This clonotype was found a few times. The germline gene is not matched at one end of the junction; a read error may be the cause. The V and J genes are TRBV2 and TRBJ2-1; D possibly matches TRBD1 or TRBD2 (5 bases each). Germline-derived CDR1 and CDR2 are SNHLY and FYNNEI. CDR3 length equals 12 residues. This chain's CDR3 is CASSEGTNEQFF. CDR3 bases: TGTGCCAGCAGCGAAGGGACCAATGAGCAGTTCTTC.

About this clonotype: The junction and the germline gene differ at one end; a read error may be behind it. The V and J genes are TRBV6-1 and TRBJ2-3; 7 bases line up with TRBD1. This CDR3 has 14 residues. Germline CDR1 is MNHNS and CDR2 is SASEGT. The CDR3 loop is CASSTLGGTDTQYF. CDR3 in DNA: TGTGCCAGCAGTACCTTAGGGGGCACGGATACGCAGTATTTT.